The sequence of this T cell receptor beta chain was determined in a study of cytomegalovirus exposure and HLA in healthy donors. Study-wide results and caveats: An analysis done earlier found most TCR beta V segments productive about 87% or about 30% of the time. Many donors carried some public TCRs, although rarity characterized most TCR sequences.

The V gene end was trimmed by 1 base and the J gene end by 4 bases; junction bases not matched to a gene: 12. Germline loops: CDR1 SEHNR, CDR2 FQNEAQ (reference sequence). CDR3 length: 18 residues. This clone was observed a handful of times. Its antigen remains unknown. It was with 60 Vbeta and 13 Jbeta primers that the PCR ran. Libraries were prepared by immunoSEQ multiplex PCR; TCRdb keeps only in-frame clonotypes and omits some of them. The table has some 100,000 clones, 76% seen once. The chain links TRBV7-9 to TRBJ1-4; TRBD1 matches 7 bases. The clonotype comes from a woman aged 50 to 65 in good health and CMV-seropositive. Sequenced sample: PBMCs. The chain's CDR3 is CASSLDDRVEFGNEKLFF. CDR3 bases: TGTGCCAGCAGCTTAGACGACAGGGTGGAGTTTGGTAATGAAAAACTGTTTTTT.